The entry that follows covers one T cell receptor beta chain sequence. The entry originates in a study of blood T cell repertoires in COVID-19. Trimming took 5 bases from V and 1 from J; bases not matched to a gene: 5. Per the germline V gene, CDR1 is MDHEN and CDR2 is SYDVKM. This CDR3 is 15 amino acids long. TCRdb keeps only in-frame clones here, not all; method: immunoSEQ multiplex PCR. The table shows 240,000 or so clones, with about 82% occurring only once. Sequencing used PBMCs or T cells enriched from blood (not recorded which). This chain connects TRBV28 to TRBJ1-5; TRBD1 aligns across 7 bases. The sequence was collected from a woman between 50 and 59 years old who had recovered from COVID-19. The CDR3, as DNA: TGTGCCAGCAGTCCCCAGGGGGAGAGCAATCAGCCCCAGCATTTT. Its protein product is CASSPQGESNQPQHF.